The clone carrying this TCR beta chain was counted only a few times. Its specificity is not known. The sample originates from a study of read filtering for tumor transcriptome and immune sequencing. This library used around 0.4 ug RNA and molecular barcoded adaptors spanning alpha/delta and beta/gamma chains. TCRdb itself ran the reads through MiXCR, one entry per CDR3 protein. The sample has roughly 69,000 distinct CDR3 sequences; 11% to 15% are singletons. Germline V gene lookup returns CDR1 LNHDA and CDR2 SQIVND (reference sequence). Trimming removed 8 bases at V and 3 bases at J, with 14 bases between. The CDR3 spans 13 residues. Study outcomes and limitations: IR-seq and RNA-seq agreed better without single-read clonotypes. The CD138-negative fraction was mixed bone marrow immune cells, not pure T cells.

The V call is TRBV19, the J call TRBJ2-7; D unresolved. The source material was a population of CD138-negative cells sorted from bone marrow. This TCR was sampled from a donor aged 40 or over with multiple myeloma. This CDR3 is CASSPRDFYEQYF. The DNA of the CDR3 is TGTGCCAGTTCGCCAAGGGATTTCTACGAGCAGTACTTC.